Sequencing of this TCR beta chain was carried out in a study of blood T cells in healthy people across ages (dated by TCRdb to the mid-2010s). With respect to the entire study: Template switching captured roughly one uniquely barcoded TCR beta cDNA molecule per two T cells in model experiments. The study analyzed two additional independent replicas of 1 million unique cDNA reads from the same blood draw for two donors, one aged 18 to 29 and one aged 80 or older. Four age groups were formed from the donors: young (average about 15 years), middle-aged (around 41), aged (under 70) and long-lived (around 80). To track age-related changes in TCR beta repertoire diversity, the study relied on deep sequencing normalized with unique cDNA molecular identifiers. What the work shows at the level of the full study, not this receptor alone: Estimates of total diversity based on one million sequenced T cells were considered lower bounds and underestimates. Bulk unsorted PBMC profiling prevented conclusive comparison of naive and antigen-experienced compartments. Compared with the aged group, more naive CD4+ T cells, fewer expanded clones and increased TCR diversity were shown by the long-lived group, suggesting age selection. The CMV infection status of donors was not known, potentially confounding age-related changes in expanded clonotypes. A strong correlation was found between observed TCR beta diversity and the percentage of naive T cells measured by flow cytometry. As age increased, observed TCR beta diversity per million T cells dropped in a roughly linear way, and a significant reduction was already evident by age about 40.

Donors were 39 systemically healthy Caucasian individuals from Russia aged roughly 6 to 90 years. Around 10 milliliters of peripheral blood were drawn from each donor into EDTA-treated Vacutainer tubes. Ficoll-Paque density-gradient centrifugation was used to isolate PBMCs, with at least 6 million obtained per sample. Total RNA was extracted from PBMCs with Trizol reagent, with at least 6 micrograms obtained per sample. For every donor, an aliquot of PBMCs went through flow cytometry to measure the percentages of naive CD45RAhigh/CD27high T cells. The germline ends are 7 bases apart after V is trimmed by 8 bases and J by 10 bases. CDR1 and CDR2 (SGHDT, YYEEEE) derive from the germline V gene. The CDR3 numbers 8 residues from cysteine through phenylalanine. The CDR3 DNA has 24 bases and is translated from base 1. As for this clonotype: No antigen is known for it. No per-base quality is available; no much larger clone lies one base away.

Libraries were built with 5' RACE. Sequencing relied on an Illumina HiSeq 2500. The second PCR ran for roughly 6 to 11 cycles and used a J-beta primer mix along with a sample-barcoded 5' primer. A template-switch 5' adaptor carrying 12 random nucleotides introduced a unique molecular identifier onto each TCR beta cDNA molecule. Each sample yielded at least 3 million CDR3-containing paired-end reads. All of the RNA was converted into first-strand cDNA using the Mint cDNA synthesis kit, with a TRBC-specific oligonucleotide serving as the primer. Following uracil-DNA glycosylase treatment, all cDNA underwent a first 18-cycle PCR with the universal primers M1SS and BC2_uni_R. The original pipeline was this. Each sample was normalized by randomly selecting 1 million high-quality reads, each carrying a distinct molecular identifier. Reads with shared molecular identifiers were discarded instead of being binned into consensus sequences. CDR3 identification, clonotype clustering and error correction used MiTCR with a Q25 quality threshold and the strictest error-elimination algorithm. Lower-bound total TCR beta diversity was estimated with a nonparametric unseen species model using Euler transformation. Through fastp at Q25 and MiXCR, TCRdb rebuilt clones from the public reads, retaining in-frame beta chains. All rows with the same CDR3 protein become a single entry with the most common DNA and genes. None of the V and J calls come from the authors' own analysis; TCRdb made them. The sample records about 800,000 distinct CDR3 sequences, just under 25% of which are singletons. The leading ten clones occupy 3% to 4.5% of the sample.

This sample also belongs to another study, concerning T cells of mothers and their children. The second study reports: Nine systemically healthy Caucasian individuals, comprising three mothers and their six children, were included as donors. cDNA synthesis used all of the extracted RNA, with roughly 1.5 ug of RNA in each 15 ul reaction. In the second PCR, sample barcodes and 2-4 random nucleotides were introduced via the M1S primer. Each mother yielded over 8 million TCR beta CDR3 reads and each child roughly 2.9 million reads. Thymic selection similarly shapes TCR recombination output in related and unrelated pairs, with minor effect from inherited differences. Normalized repertoire overlap was always slightly but never significantly higher in related than unrelated mother-child pairs. With a sensitivity of approximately 100 clones per million clonotypes, no persistent microchimeric T cell clones were detected. To look for features that set related mother-child pairs apart from unrelated individuals, the researchers ran deep NGS to compare the TCR beta repertoires of mothers and children. The mean age was 40 +/- 4 years for the mothers and approximately 11 +/- 4 years for the children. After adapter ligation was performed with NEBNext reagents, the libraries were sequenced on an Illumina HiSeq 2000 with 100+100 nt paired-end reads. To avoid cross-contamination, the mother libraries and the child libraries were prepared a month apart and sequenced in separate runs. For each donor, between about 450,000 and 2,300,000 distinct TCR beta clonotypes were identified. Naive TCR beta clonotypes were estimated from low-frequency clonotypes matched to each donor's FACS-determined naive share, without sorting.

The sequence joins TRBV5-6 to TRBJ2-7, with the D gene not clear enough to name. Sequencing used blood. This TCR derives from a boy between 10 and 17 years old in good health. The CDR3 has the sequence CARHPQYF. The sequenced DNA is TGTGCCAGGCACCCCCAGTACTTC.